The 22 T cell receptor beta chains presented below share a single source sample, sequenced in a study of blood T cell repertoires in COVID-19. TCRdb keeps only in-frame clones here, not all; method: immunoSEQ multiplex PCR. This table has roughly 150,000 clones, about 87% appearing once. Sequencing input: peripheral blood. The receptors were sampled from a human donor in a cohort sampled during active COVID-19.

The rearrangement links TRBV2 to TRBJ2-5; a weak D match, TRBD2 (5 bases). Germline lookup yields CDR1 SNHLY and CDR2 FYNNEI. This CDR3 comprises 13 residues. The V and J ends lost 4 bases and 5 bases respectively, with 11 bases between them. DNA of the CDR3: TGTGCCAGCAGTGGGACTCCCCAGGAGACCCAGTACTTC. Residues: CASSGTPQETQYF.

In its sample, this clone was seen once. V usage is TRBV4-1 and J usage is TRBJ1-2; 7 positions match TRBD1. Germline CDR1 and CDR2: MGHRA and YSYEKL. The CDR3 contains 16 residues. V trimming: 2 bases; J trimming: 2 bases; junction bases outside the gene matches: 8. CDR3 nucleotide sequence: TGCGCCAGCAGCCAATTTGACCGGGACAGCAACTATGGCTACACCTTC. Translated: CASSQFDRDSNYGYTF.

Concerning this clone itself: Within the sample, other DNA sequences also encode this same CDR3. The rearrangement uses TRBV5-4 and TRBJ2-7, with D perhaps matching TRBD2 (5 bases). This CDR3 is built from 13 residues. V lost 3 bases and J lost 3, with 10 bases in between. Germline lookup yields CDR1 SGHNT and CDR2 YYREEE (reference sequence). In DNA form, the CDR3 reads TGTGCCAGCAGCTCAGGACTGAGCTACGAGCAGTACTTC. Translated: CASSSGLSYEQYF.

This clone was observed once. The chain combines TRBV5-1 with TRBJ2-7; a possible D gene is TRBD1 (5 bases). The CDR3 runs to 13 residues. Trimming left V 2 bases short and J 3 bases short, with 9 bases between. Germline assignment: CDR1 SGHRS and CDR2 YFSETQ. CDR3 sequence (DNA): TGCGCCAGCAGCTTCAGGGATCTCTACGAGCAGTACTTC. It translates to CASSFRDLYEQYF.

V usage is TRBV28 and J usage is TRBJ2-7; D is perhaps TRBD1 (5 bases). The CDR3 runs 14 residues. V was shortened by 7 bases and J by 0 bases, with 13 bases between the two germline ends. CDR1 and CDR2 from the germline V gene are MDHEN and SYDVKM. The CDR3: CASTRVRASYEQYF. In DNA, the CDR3 is TGTGCCAGCACCCGAGTCAGGGCCTCCTACGAGCAGTACTTC.

The rearrangement links TRBV5-1 to TRBJ2-7, with TRBD1 matching 8 bases. The CDR3 is made up of 15 amino acids. The germline gives CDR1 SGHRS, CDR2 YFSETQ. Losses at the gene ends were 3 bases for V and 6 bases for J; bases not matched to a gene: 11. In DNA, the CDR3 is TGCGCCAGCAGCTCCTCCCGGACAGGGACGACCGAGCAGTACTTC. Encoded protein: CASSSSRTGTTEQYF.

The chain joins TRBV21-1 to TRBJ2-7; the DNA was not compared with TRBD2, the D call given in the table. TRBV21-1 is listed as a pseudogene. This CDR3 is built from 12 residues. The CDR3 loop is CASSKVVAEQYF. The DNA of the CDR3 is TGTGCCAGCAGCAAAGTCGTCGCGGAGCAGTACTTC.

The chain joins TRBV24-1 to TRBJ2-7; TRBD1 aligns across 8 bases. V was pared by 6 bases and J by 1 base, with 13 bases of the junction left unmatched. Germline values: CDR1 KGHDR, CDR2 SFDVKD. CDR3 length equals 17 residues. CDR3 region: CATSPEVGDRRSYEQYF. The CDR3 DNA reads TGTGCCACCAGTCCTGAGGTCGGGGACAGGAGGTCCTACGAGCAGTACTTC.

This chain links TRBV19 with TRBJ2-1, with D perhaps TRBD2 (6 bases). The V gene's germline CDR1 is LNHDA and CDR2 SQIVND (reference sequence). V was clipped by 8 bases and J by 8 bases, with 19 bases between them. The CDR3 runs 14 residues. CDR3 sequence (DNA): TGTGCCAGTGCCCGGGCGGAGGGGAGCGATGAGCAGTTCTTC. Its protein is CASARAEGSDEQFF.

The rearrangement links TRBV13 to TRBJ2-7; D unresolved. The CDR3 has 14 residues. Looked up from germline, CDR1 is PRHDT and CDR2 is FYEKMQ (reference sequence). V lost 2 bases and J 0 bases, leaving 8 bases between the germline ends. Written as DNA, the CDR3 is TGTGCCAGCAGCTTAATACAGAGCTCCTACGAGCAGTACTTC. It specifies CASSLIQSSYEQYF.

This clone was detected only a few times. The chain combines TRBV4-1 with TRBJ1-5, with 7 positions matching TRBD1. Germline values: CDR1 MGHRA, CDR2 YSYEKL. This CDR3 is built from 17 residues. The ends lost 4 bases at V and 6 bases at J; junction bases unmatched: 15. The CDR3 nucleotides read TGCGCCAGCAGCCCCCAGAAGGGCAGGGGGACGGGTCAGCCCCAGCATTTT. As protein: CASSPQKGRGTGQPQHF.

The gene calls are TRBV28 and TRBJ1-5; D may be TRBD1 (5 bases). V lost 4 bases to trimming and J lost 7 bases, with 20 bases between them. Germline V gene data show CDR1 as MDHEN and CDR2 as SYDVKM. The CDR3 is 16 amino acids. The CDR3 DNA follows: TGTGCCAGCAGTTCCTCAATTCCAGGGAACGACCAGCCCCAGCATTTT. Translation: CASSSSIPGNDQPQHF.

This chain joins TRBV10-1 and TRBJ2-2, with TRBD1 as a possible D gene (5 bases). Germline V gene sequence: CDR1 WNHNN, CDR2 SYGVQD (reference sequence). V lost 4 bases and J 5 bases, leaving 11 bases between the germline ends. CDR3 length: 14 amino acids. DNA for the CDR3: TGCGCCAGCAGTGCAGACAGTCGGACCGGGGAGCTGTTTTTT. As protein: CASSADSRTGELFF.

J is TRBJ1-1 and V is TRBV19; TRBD1 is a possible D gene (5 bases). This CDR3 region has 11 residues. The V end lost 9 bases, the J end lost 5 bases, and 10 bases lay between the germline ends. CDR1 is LNHDA, CDR2 SQIVND, per germline (reference sequence). The CDR3 DNA is TGTGCCAGCAGGGTTGGTACTGAAGCTTTCTTT. Protein product: CASRVGTEAFF.

The chain recombines TRBV28 with TRBJ2-7; maybe TRBD1 (5 bases). Germline V gene sequence: CDR1 MDHEN, CDR2 SYDVKM. V lost 2 bases to trimming and J lost 2 bases, with 10 bases between them. The CDR3 consists of 14 residues. CDR3: CASSLIGVAYEQYF. Here the CDR3 DNA reads TGTGCCAGCAGTTTAATAGGGGTGGCCTACGAGCAGTACTTC.

This chain joins TRBV7-6 and TRBJ2-1; TRBD2 agrees at 7 bases. This CDR3 is built from 16 residues. The germline gives CDR1 SGHVS, CDR2 FNYEAQ. The J segment lost 1 base and the V segment lost 5 bases, leaving 8 bases of the junction unmatched. CDR3 sequence: CASSQGTIRSYNEQFF. The CDR3 nucleotides are TGTGCCAGCAGCCAAGGGACTATTCGGTCCTACAATGAGCAGTTCTTC.

The rearrangement uses TRBV5-1 and TRBJ2-3; 12 bases agree with TRBD2. In germline, CDR1 is SGHRS, CDR2 YFSETQ. V lost 4 bases, J lost 0 bases, and 15 bases stayed unmatched. This CDR3 has 20 residues. The CDR3 DNA reads TGCGCCAGCAGCAGGTTATACAGGACTAGCGGGACATCTAGCACAGATACGCAGTATTTT. Translation: CASSRLYRTSGTSSTDTQYF.

The chain combines TRBV4-2 with TRBJ2-3, with 7 nucleotides matching TRBD2. This CDR3 is built from 15 residues. The germline V gene encodes CDR1 LGHNA and CDR2 YNFKEQ. V was pared by 4 bases and J by 1 base, with 5 bases of the junction left unmatched. CDR3: CASSPRTRGTDTQYF. The CDR3, as DNA: TGTGCCAGCAGCCCGCGGACTAGGGGCACAGATACGCAGTATTTT.

V usage is TRBV13 and J usage is TRBJ2-5, with 9 nucleotides matching TRBD2. The trim removed 1 base at V and 1 base at J, leaving 7 bases unmatched. This CDR3 contains 17 residues. Germline assignment: CDR1 PRHDT and CDR2 FYEKMQ (reference sequence). The CDR3 loop is CASSLEASGDAQETQYF. CDR3 bases: TGTGCCAGCAGCTTAGAGGCTAGCGGGGATGCCCAAGAGACCCAGTACTTC.

This chain connects TRBV27 to TRBJ2-3; 9 bases map to TRBD2. The V gene's germline CDR1 is MNHEY and CDR2 SMNVEV (reference sequence). The CDR3 totals 16 residues. V lost 4 bases to trimming and J lost 3 bases; unmatched junction nucleotides: 8. DNA of the CDR3: TGTGCCAGCAGTTCCACGTTAGCGGGAGTGACAGATACGCAGTATTTT. Translating it yields CASSSTLAGVTDTQYF.

This chain links TRBV30 with TRBJ1-2; 7 nucleotides line up with TRBD1. The trim removed 0 bases at V and 2 bases at J, leaving 6 bases unmatched. CDR3 length equals 15 residues. Germline V gives CDR1 GTSNPN, CDR2 SVGIG (reference sequence). The CDR3 DNA reads as TGTGCCTGGAGTGTACCGGACAGGTTGAACTATGGCTACACCTTC. Protein sequence: CAWSVPDRLNYGYTF.

The chain employs TRBV2 and TRBJ2-1; TRBD2 aligns across 11 bases. The V gene's germline CDR1 is SNHLY and CDR2 FYNNEI. The CDR3 has 15 residues. The J segment lost 4 bases and the V segment lost 4 bases, leaving 3 bases of the junction unmatched. CDR3 protein: CASSGLAGSYNEQFF. CDR3 sequence (DNA): TGTGCCAGCAGTGGACTAGCGGGGTCTTACAATGAGCAGTTCTTC.